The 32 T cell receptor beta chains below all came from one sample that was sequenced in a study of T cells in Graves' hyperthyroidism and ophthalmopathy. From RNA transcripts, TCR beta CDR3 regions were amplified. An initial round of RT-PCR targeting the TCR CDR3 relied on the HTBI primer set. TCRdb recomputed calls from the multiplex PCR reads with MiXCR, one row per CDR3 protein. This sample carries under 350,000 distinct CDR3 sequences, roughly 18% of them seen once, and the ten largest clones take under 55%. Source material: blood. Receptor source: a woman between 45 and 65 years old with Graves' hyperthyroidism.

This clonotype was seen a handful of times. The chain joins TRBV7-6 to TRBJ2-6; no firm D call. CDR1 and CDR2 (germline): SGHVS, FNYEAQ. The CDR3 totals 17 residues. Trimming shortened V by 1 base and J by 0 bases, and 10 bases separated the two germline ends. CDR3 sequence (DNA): TGTGCCAGCAGCTTAGGGCGGTTCCTCTCTGGGGCCAACGTCCTGACTTTC. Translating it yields CASSLGRFLSGANVLTF.

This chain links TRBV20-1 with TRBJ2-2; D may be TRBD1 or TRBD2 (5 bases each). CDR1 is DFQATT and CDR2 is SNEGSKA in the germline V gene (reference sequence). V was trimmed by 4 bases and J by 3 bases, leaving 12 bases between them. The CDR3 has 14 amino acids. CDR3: CSATGRRDTGELFF. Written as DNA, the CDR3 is TGCAGTGCTACGGGGCGAAGGGACACCGGGGAGCTGTTTTTT.

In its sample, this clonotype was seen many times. CDR3 coding DNA: TGTGCCAGCAGTGAAAGAGTGCGAGGCTACACCTTC. It encodes CASSERVRGYTF. The rearrangement uses TRBV2 and TRBJ1-2; D is undetermined. Germline loops: CDR1 SNHLY, CDR2 FYNNEI. CDR3 length: 12 residues. V lost 2 bases to trimming and J lost 8 bases, with 9 bases between them.

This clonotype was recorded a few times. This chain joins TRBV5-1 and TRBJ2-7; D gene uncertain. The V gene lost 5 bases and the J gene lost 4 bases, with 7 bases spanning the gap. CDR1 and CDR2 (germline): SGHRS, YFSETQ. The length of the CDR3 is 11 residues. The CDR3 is CASSTAYEQYF. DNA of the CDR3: TGCGCCAGCAGTACGGCGTACGAGCAGTACTTC.

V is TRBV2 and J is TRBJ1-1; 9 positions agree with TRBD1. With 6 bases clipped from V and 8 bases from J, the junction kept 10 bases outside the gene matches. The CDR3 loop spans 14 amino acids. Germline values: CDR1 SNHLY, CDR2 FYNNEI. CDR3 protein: CASRRTGVGSEAFF. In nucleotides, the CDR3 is TGTGCCAGCAGAAGGACAGGGGTAGGTTCCGAAGCTTTCTTT.

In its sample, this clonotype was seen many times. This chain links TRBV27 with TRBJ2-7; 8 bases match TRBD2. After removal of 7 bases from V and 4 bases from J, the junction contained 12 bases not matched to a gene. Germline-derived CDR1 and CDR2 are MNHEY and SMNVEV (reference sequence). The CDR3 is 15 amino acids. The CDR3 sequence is CASTPGGARPYEQYV. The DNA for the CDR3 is TGTGCCAGCACCCCGGGGGGGGCGCGACCATACGAGCAGTACGTC.

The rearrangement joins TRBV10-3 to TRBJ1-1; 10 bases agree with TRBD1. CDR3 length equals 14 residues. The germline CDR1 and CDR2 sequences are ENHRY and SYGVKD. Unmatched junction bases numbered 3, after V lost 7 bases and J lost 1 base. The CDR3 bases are TGTGCCATCACTGGACAGGGGGGGAACACTGAAGCTTTCTTT. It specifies CAITGQGGNTEAFF.

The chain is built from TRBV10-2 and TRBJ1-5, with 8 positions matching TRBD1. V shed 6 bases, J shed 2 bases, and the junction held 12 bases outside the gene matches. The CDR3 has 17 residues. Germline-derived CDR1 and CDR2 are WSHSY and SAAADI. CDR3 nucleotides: TGCGCCAGCAGCCCTCAGGACAGGGAAGATGGCAATCAGCCCCAGCATTTT. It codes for CASSPQDREDGNQPQHF.

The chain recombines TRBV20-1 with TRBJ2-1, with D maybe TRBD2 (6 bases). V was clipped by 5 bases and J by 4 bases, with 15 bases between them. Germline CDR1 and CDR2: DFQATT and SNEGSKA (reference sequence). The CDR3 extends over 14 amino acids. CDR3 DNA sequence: TGCAGTGCTCTTAGGACTAACGGGTACAATGAGCAGTTCTTC. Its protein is CSALRTNGYNEQFF.

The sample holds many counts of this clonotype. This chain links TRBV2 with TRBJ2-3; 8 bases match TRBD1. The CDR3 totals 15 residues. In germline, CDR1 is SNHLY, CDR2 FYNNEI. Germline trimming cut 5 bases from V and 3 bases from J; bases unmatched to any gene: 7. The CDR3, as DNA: TGTGCCAGCAGTCCGGGACAGGAGTTTACAGATACGCAGTATTTT. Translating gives CASSPGQEFTDTQYF.

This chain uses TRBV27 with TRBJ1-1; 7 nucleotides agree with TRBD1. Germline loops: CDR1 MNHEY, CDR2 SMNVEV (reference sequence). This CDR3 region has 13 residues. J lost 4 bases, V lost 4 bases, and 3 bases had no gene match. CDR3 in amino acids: CASSSQGSTEAFF. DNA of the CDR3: TGTGCCAGCAGTTCACAGGGGAGCACTGAAGCTTTCTTT.

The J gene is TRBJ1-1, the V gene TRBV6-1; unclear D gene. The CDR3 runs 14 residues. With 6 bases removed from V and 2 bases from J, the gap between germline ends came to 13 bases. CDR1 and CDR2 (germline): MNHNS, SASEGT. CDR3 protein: CASSHSPGNTEAFF. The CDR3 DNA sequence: TGTGCCAGCAGCCACTCGCCCGGAAACACTGAAGCTTTCTTT.

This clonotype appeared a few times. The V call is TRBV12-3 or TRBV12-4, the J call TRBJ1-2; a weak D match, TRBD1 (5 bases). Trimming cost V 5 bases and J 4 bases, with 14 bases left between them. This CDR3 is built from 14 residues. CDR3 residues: CASSMGPTIYGYTF. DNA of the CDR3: TGTGCCAGCAGTATGGGACCGACTATCTATGGCTACACCTTC.

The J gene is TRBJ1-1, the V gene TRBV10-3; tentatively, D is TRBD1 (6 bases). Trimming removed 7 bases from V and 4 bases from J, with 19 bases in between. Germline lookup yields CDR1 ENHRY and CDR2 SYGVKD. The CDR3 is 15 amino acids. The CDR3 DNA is TGTGCCATCACTTTAGAGGGTGAGGGGGGCACTGAAGCTTTCTTT. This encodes CAITLEGEGGTEAFF.

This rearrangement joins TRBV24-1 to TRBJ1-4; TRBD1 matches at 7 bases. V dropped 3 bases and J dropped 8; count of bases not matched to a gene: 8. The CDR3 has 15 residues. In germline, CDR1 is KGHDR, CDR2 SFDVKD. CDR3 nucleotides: TGTGCCACCAGTGATCCGACTGGGACAGACGAAAAACTGTTTTTT. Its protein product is CATSDPTGTDEKLFF.

The CDR3 protein is CSAGVGSETQYF. CDR3 sequence (DNA): TGCAGTGCCGGCGTTGGGTCAGAGACCCAGTACTTC. The chain employs TRBV20-1 and TRBJ2-5; D is unclear. V lost 6 bases and J lost 4, with 12 bases in between. The CDR3 has 12 amino acids. The germline V gene has CDR1 DFQATT and CDR2 SNEGSKA (reference sequence).

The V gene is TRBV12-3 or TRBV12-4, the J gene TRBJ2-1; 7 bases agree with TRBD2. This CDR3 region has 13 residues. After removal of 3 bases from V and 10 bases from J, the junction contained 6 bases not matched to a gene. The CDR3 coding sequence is TGTGCCAGCAGTTTGGGGGGGATCGGCGAGCAGTTCTTC. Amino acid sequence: CASSLGGIGEQFF.

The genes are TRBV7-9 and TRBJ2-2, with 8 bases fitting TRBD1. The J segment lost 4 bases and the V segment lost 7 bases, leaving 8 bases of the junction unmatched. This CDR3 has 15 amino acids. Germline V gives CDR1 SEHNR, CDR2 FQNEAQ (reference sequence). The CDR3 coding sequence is TGTGCCAGCAACTTGGGACAGGCGGCCACCGGGGAGCTGTTTTTT. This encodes CASNLGQAATGELFF.

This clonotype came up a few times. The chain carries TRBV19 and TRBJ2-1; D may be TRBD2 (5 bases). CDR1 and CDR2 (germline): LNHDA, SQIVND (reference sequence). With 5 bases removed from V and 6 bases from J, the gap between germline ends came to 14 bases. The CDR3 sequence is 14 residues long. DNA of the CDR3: TGTGCCAGTAGTGTCGCGGGCAGTCTCAATGAGCAGTTCTTC. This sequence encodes CASSVAGSLNEQFF.

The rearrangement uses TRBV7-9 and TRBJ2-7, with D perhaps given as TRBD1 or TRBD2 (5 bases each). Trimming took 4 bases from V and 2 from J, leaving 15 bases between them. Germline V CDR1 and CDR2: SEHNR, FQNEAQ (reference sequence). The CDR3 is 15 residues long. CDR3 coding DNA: TGTGCCAGCAGCTCAGCTTCCAGGGAGCCCTACGAGCAGTACTTC. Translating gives CASSSASREPYEQYF.

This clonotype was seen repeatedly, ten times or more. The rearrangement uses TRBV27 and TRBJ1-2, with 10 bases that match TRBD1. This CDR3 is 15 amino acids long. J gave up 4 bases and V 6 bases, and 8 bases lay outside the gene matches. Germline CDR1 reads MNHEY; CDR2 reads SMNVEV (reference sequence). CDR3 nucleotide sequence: TGTGCCAGCAGCCCTCGACAGGGGGCGGGCTATGGCTACACCTTC. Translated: CASSPRQGAGYGYTF.

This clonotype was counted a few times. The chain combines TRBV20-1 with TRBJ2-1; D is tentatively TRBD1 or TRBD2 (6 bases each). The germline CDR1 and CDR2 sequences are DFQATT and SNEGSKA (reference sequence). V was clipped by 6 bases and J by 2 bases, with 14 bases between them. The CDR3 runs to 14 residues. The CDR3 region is CSAWGATPYNEQFF. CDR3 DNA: TGCAGTGCGTGGGGGGCCACCCCCTACAATGAGCAGTTCTTC.

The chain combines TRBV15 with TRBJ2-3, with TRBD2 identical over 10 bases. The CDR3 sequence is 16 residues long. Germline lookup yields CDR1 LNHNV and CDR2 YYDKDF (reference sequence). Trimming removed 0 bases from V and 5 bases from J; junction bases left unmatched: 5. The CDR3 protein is CATSREERGGVDTQYF. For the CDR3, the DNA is TGTGCCACCAGCAGAGAGGAGCGGGGGGGCGTAGATACGCAGTATTTT.

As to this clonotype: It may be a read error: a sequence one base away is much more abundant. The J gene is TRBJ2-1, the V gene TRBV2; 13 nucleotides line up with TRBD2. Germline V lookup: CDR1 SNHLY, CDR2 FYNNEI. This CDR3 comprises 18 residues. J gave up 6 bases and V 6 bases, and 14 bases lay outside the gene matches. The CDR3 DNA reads TGTGCCAGCAGCTACCCACTCCGACGGACTAGCGGGAGCAATGAGCAGTTCTTC. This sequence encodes CASSYPLRRTSGSNEQFF.

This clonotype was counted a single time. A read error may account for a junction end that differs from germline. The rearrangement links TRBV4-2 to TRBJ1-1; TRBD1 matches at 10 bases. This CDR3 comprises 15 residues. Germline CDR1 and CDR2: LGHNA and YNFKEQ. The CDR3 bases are TGTGCCAACAGCCAAGACAGGGGGCTCGGCACTGAAGCTTTCTTT. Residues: CANSQDRGLGTEAFF.

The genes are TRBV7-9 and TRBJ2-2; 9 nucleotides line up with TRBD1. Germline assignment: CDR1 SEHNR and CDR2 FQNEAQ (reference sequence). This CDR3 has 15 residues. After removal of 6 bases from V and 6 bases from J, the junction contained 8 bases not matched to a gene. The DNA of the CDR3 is TGTGCCAGCAGTTCCCGGGACAGGGTCGCCGGGGAGCTGTTTTTT. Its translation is CASSSRDRVAGELFF. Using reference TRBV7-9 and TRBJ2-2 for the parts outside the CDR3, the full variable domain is DTGVSQNPRHKITKRGQNVTFRCDPISEHNRLYWYRQTLGQGPEFLTYFQNEAQLEKSRLLSDRFSAERPKGSFSTLEIQRTEQGDSAMYLCASSSRDRVAGELFFGEGSRLTVL.

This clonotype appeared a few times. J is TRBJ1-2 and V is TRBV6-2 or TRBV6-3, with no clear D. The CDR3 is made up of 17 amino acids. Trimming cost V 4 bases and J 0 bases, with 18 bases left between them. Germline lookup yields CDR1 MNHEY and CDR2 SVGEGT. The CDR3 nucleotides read TGTGCCAGCAGTTCCCCGCGAGCGGGCCTCGCTAACTATGGCTACACCTTC. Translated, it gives CASSSPRAGLANYGYTF.

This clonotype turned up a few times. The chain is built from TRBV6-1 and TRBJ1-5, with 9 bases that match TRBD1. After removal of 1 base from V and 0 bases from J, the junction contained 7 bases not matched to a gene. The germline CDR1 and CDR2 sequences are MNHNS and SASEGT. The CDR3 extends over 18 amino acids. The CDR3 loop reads CASSEGGQGLYSNQPQHF. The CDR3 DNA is TGTGCCAGCAGTGAAGGCGGACAGGGGCTGTATAGCAATCAGCCCCAGCATTTT.

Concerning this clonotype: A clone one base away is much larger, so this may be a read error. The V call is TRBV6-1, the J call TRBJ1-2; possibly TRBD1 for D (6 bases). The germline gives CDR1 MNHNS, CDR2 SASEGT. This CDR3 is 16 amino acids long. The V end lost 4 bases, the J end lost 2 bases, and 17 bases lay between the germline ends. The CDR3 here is CASSGQLGQLNYGYTF. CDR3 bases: TGTGCCAGCAGTGGACAACTTGGACAGCTGAACTATGGCTACACCTTC.

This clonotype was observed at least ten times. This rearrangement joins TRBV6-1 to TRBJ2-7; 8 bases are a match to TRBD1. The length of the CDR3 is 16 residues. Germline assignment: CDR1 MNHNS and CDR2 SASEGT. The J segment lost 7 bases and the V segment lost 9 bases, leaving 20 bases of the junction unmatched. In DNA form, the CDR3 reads TGTGCCAGTGTTCGGACCAGGGGGCCCCGGTTGGAGGAGCAGTACTTC. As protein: CASVRTRGPRLEEQYF.

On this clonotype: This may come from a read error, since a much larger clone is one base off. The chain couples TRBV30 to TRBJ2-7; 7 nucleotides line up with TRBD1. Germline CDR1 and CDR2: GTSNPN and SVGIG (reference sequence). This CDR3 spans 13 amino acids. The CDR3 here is CAWSSGGSYEQCF. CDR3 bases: TGTGCCTGGAGTTCAGGGGGTTCCTACGAGCAGTGCTTC.

DNA of the CDR3: TGCAGTGCTAGACTAACGGGGGTGGAGACCCAGTACTTC. Amino acids: CSARLTGVETQYF. The chain links TRBV20-1 to TRBJ2-5, with D perhaps matching TRBD2 (6 bases). Trimming shortened V by 2 bases and J by 5 bases, and 12 bases separated the two germline ends. The CDR3 sequence is 13 residues long. Germline V gene lookup returns CDR1 DFQATT and CDR2 SNEGSKA (reference sequence).